This T cell receptor beta chain was sequenced during a study of blood T cell repertoires in COVID-19. Study background: COVID-19 samples, acute and convalescent, were from the United States, Italy and Spain.

This clone was counted once. This CDR3 has 12 amino acids. V lost 6 bases and J 8 bases, leaving 13 bases between the germline ends. Germline V gene lookup returns CDR1 SQVTM and CDR2 ANQGSEA. In the original analysis: Estimates of nucleated cell counts were drawn from the amplification of reference gene primers. Generated by immunoSEQ multiplex PCR, the TCRdb table keeps only in-frame clones and is missing some. D and trimming come from the DNA, and the V and J calls and clone size come from that table. The table includes about 180,000 clones, roughly nine tenths detected once. This TCR came from a man in his 70s with active or convalescent COVID-19. V usage is TRBV29-1 and J usage is TRBJ2-2; D unresolved. The material sequenced was peripheral blood. CDR3 coding DNA: TGCAGCGTGTTTCTAAGTACGGGGGAGCTGTTTTTT. Residues: CSVFLSTGELFF.